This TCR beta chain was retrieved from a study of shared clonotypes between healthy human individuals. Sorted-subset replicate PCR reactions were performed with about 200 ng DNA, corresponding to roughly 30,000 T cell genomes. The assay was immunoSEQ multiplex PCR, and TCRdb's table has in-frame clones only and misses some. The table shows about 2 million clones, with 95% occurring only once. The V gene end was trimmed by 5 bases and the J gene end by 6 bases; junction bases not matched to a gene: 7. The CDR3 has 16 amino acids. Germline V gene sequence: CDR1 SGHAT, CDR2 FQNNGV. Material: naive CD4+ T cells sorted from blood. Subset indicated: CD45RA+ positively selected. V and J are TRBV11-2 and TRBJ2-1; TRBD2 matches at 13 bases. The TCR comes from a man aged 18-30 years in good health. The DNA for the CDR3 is TGTGCCAGCAGCACCAGACTAGCGGGGGGTGTCAATGAGCAGTTCTTC. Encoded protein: CASSTRLAGGVNEQFF.